Listed here are 20 T cell receptor beta chains from one sample, sequenced in a study of blood T cell repertoires in COVID-19. Data came from immunoSEQ multiplex PCR; TCRdb stores just in-frame clones and leaves some out. The sample holds around 250,000 clones; 75% to 90% are singletons and the top ten take 1.5% to 2%. Sequenced sample: PBMCs or T cells enriched from blood (not recorded which). The source of these receptors is a woman aged 45-60 years who had recovered from COVID-19.

V and J are TRBV13 and TRBJ1-3; D gene uncertain. The germline CDR1 and CDR2 sequences are PRHDT and FYEKMQ (reference sequence). The CDR3 is 13 amino acids. V lost 5 bases and J lost 2, with 7 bases in between. CDR3 sequence: CASSLEPGNTIYF. The CDR3 DNA reads TGTGCCAGCAGCCTTGAGCCTGGAAACACCATATATTTT.

The chain carries TRBV5-1 and TRBJ1-2; TRBD1 is a possible D gene (5 bases). Germline-derived CDR1 and CDR2 are SGHRS and YFSETQ. This CDR3 has 14 residues. Trimming took off 2 bases at V and 0 bases at J, with 8 bases between the two ends. CDR3 bases: TGCGCCAGCAGCTTAGCAGGGTCTAACTATGGCTACACCTTC. Protein: CASSLAGSNYGYTF.

V usage is TRBV7-2 and J usage is TRBJ2-2; a weak D match, TRBD1 (7 bases). V was pared by 4 bases and J by 7 bases, with 19 bases between. This CDR3 contains 16 residues. The germline CDR1 and CDR2 sequences are SGHTA and FQGNSA. CDR3 nucleotide sequence: TGTGCCAGCAGCTCCCAGGGGGGTTCCAACGGCGGGGAGCTGTTTTTT. It specifies CASSSQGGSNGGELFF.

The chain carries TRBV5-1 and TRBJ2-2, with a tentative D call TRBD1 (6 bases). This CDR3 is 15 amino acids long. V lost 0 bases to trimming and J lost 1 base, with 7 bases between them. The germline V gene encodes CDR1 SGHRS and CDR2 YFSETQ. The CDR3 spells CASSLEQGNTGELFF. As DNA, the CDR3 is TGCGCCAGCAGCTTGGAACAGGGGAACACCGGGGAGCTGTTTTTT.

The rearrangement links TRBV2 to TRBJ2-1; 8 bases are shared with TRBD1. The germline V gene encodes CDR1 SNHLY and CDR2 FYNNEI. The V and J ends lost 7 bases and 8 bases, in that order; junction bases with no gene match: 16. The length of the CDR3 is 16 residues. The chain's CDR3 is CASTPRGRVTVDEQFF. DNA for the CDR3: TGTGCCAGCACCCCCAGGGGGCGGGTCACGGTGGATGAGCAGTTCTTC.

V usage is TRBV5-4 and J usage is TRBJ2-5; D might be TRBD1 (5 bases). The ends were cut back, 0 bases at V and 4 bases at J, with 10 bases in the middle. CDR1 and CDR2 from the germline V gene are SGHNT and YYREEE (reference sequence). The CDR3 is 14 amino acids. The CDR3 DNA reads as TGTGCCAGCAGCTTGGTACAGGACGCAGAGACCCAGTACTTC. It specifies CASSLVQDAETQYF.

The J gene is TRBJ2-3, the V gene TRBV5-1, with 10 bases fitting TRBD2. Germline CDR1 and CDR2: SGHRS and YFSETQ. The CDR3 consists of 16 residues. The J segment lost 3 bases and the V segment lost 0 bases, leaving 4 bases of the junction unmatched. CDR3 residues: CASSLVAGGTTDTQYF. As DNA, the CDR3 is TGCGCCAGCAGCTTGGTAGCGGGAGGAACTACAGATACGCAGTATTTT. Full variable domain (outside the CDR3, taken from reference TRBV5-1 and TRBJ2-3): KAGVTQTPRYLIKTRGQQVTLSCSPISGHRSVSWYQQTPGQGLQFLFEYFSETQRNKGNFPGRFSGRQFSNSRSEMNVSTLELGDSALYLCASSLVAGGTTDTQYFGPGTRLTVL.

The genes are TRBV10-3 and TRBJ2-1, with TRBD2 matching over 16 bases. The trim removed 4 bases at V and 0 bases at J, leaving 15 bases unmatched. Germline V gene lookup returns CDR1 ENHRY and CDR2 SYGVKD. The CDR3 is 22 amino acids. The CDR3 region has the DNA TGTGCCATCAGTGGATTTGATAAGGGACTAGCGGGAGGGATTAGCTCCTACAATGAGCAGTTCTTC. The encoded protein is CAISGFDKGLAGGISSYNEQFF.

This clone came up once. The CDR3 nucleotides read TGCGCCAGCAGCTCTGGGGGGACAGCAACTAATGAAAAACTGTTTTTT. Translated, it gives CASSSGGTATNEKLFF. This sequence joins TRBV5-1 and TRBJ1-4; TRBD1 aligns across 7 bases. In germline, CDR1 is SGHRS, CDR2 YFSETQ. V lost 3 bases and J lost 0; bases outside the gene matches: 5. The CDR3 totals 16 residues.

The CDR3 DNA reads TGTGCCAGCTCAAGGCGCCAGGGGCCTAACGAGCAGTACTTC. Translated: CASSRRQGPNEQYF. The chain employs TRBV18 and TRBJ2-7, with D possibly being TRBD1 (6 bases). This CDR3 region has 14 residues. V gave up 5 bases and J gave up 5 bases, with 16 bases separating them. Germline loops: CDR1 KGHSH, CDR2 LQKENI.

The rearrangement links TRBV27 to TRBJ2-7; perhaps TRBD2 as D (6 bases). The ends were cut back, 4 bases at V and 2 bases at J, with 15 bases in the middle. This CDR3 comprises 15 residues. Germline V gene data show CDR1 as MNHEY and CDR2 as SMNVEV (reference sequence). CDR3 sequence reads: CASSSEGTRPYEQYF. As DNA, the CDR3 is TGTGCCAGCAGTTCGGAGGGGACTCGGCCCTACGAGCAGTACTTC.

The V call is TRBV28, the J call TRBJ1-3; TRBD1 matches at 9 bases. The ends lost 4 bases at V and 2 bases at J; junction bases unmatched: 6. CDR3 length: 16 residues. Germline-derived CDR1 and CDR2 are MDHEN and SYDVKM. CDR3 sequence (DNA): TGTGCCAGCAGTTCACTGGGACAGGGTACTGGAAACACCATATATTTT. It encodes CASSSLGQGTGNTIYF.

CDR3 protein: CASSWRTGVIPYQETQYF. The DNA of the CDR3 is TGCGCCAGCAGCTGGAGGACGGGGGTGATACCGTACCAAGAGACCCAGTACTTC. The chain links TRBV5-1 to TRBJ2-5, with D possibly being TRBD2 (6 bases). The CDR3 is made up of 18 amino acids. In germline, CDR1 is SGHRS, CDR2 YFSETQ. Trimming left V 3 bases short and J 0 bases short, with 21 bases between.

The rearrangement links TRBV10-2 to TRBJ1-2; no definite D call. This CDR3 spans 14 amino acids. Germline V gene sequence: CDR1 WSHSY, CDR2 SAAADI. Trimming cost V 0 bases and J 4 bases, with 9 bases left between them. The CDR3 DNA sequence: TGCGCCAGCAGTGAGTCGACGCAGGTCTATGGCTACACCTTC. Translating gives CASSESTQVYGYTF.

The V gene is TRBV7-9, the J gene TRBJ1-4; 7 bases agree with TRBD1. The CDR3 covers 16 residues. CDR1 and CDR2 (germline): SEHNR, FQNEAQ (reference sequence). V dropped 7 bases and J dropped 3; count of bases not matched to a gene: 11. CDR3 in amino acids: CASILLGTDANEKLFF. DNA of the CDR3: TGTGCCAGCATCCTCTTGGGGACAGACGCTAATGAAAAACTGTTTTTT.

The chain employs TRBV27 and TRBJ2-3; TRBD1 matches 7 bases. The CDR3 extends over 13 amino acids. Germline assignment: CDR1 MNHEY and CDR2 SMNVEV (reference sequence). J was trimmed by 3 bases and V by 6 bases; bases with no gene match: 3. The CDR3 nucleotides read TGTGCCAGCAGATACAGGGGAACAGATACGCAGTATTTT. Amino acid sequence: CASRYRGTDTQYF.

This clone was seen at least ten times. The chain employs TRBV4-1 and TRBJ1-5; D remains unclear. Germline-derived CDR1 and CDR2 are MGHRA and YSYEKL. This CDR3 is built from 16 residues. V gave up 1 base and J gave up 3 bases, with 13 bases separating them. CDR3 nucleotide sequence: TGCGCCAGCAGCCAAGGAATTGGAGCGGTCAATCAGCCCCAGCATTTT. The encoded protein is CASSQGIGAVNQPQHF.

The sample holds a few counts of this clone. V and J are TRBV3-1 (or the pseudogene TRBV3-2) and TRBJ2-1, with 11 bases that match TRBD1. The CDR3 length is 15 residues. Germline CDR1 reads LGHDT; CDR2 reads YNNKEL (reference sequence). Trimming took 3 bases from V and 6 from J; bases not matched to a gene: 4. CDR3 residues: CASSHGQGAINEQFF. The CDR3 DNA reads as TGTGCCAGCAGCCACGGACAGGGGGCTATCAATGAGCAGTTCTTC.

This clone was observed a few times. The rearrangement links TRBV18 to TRBJ2-1, with TRBD2 as a possible D gene (5 bases). Germline CDR1 reads KGHSH; CDR2 reads LQKENI. The CDR3 sequence is 15 residues long. V gave up 3 bases and J gave up 0 bases, with 9 bases separating them. The DNA for the CDR3 is TGTGCCAGCTCACCCGGACTTACCTCCTACAATGAGCAGTTCTTC. Protein sequence: CASSPGLTSYNEQFF.

This clone was recorded a few times. Other DNA variants within this sample encode the same CDR3. This chain connects TRBV27 to TRBJ2-1; 10 nucleotides line up with TRBD1. CDR1 is MNHEY, CDR2 SMNVEV, per germline (reference sequence). This CDR3 comprises 16 residues. Trimming took 5 bases from V and 1 from J; bases not matched to a gene: 5. CDR3 residues: CASSPRDRGSYNEQFF. The CDR3 DNA reads TGTGCCAGCAGTCCACGGGACAGGGGTTCCTACAATGAGCAGTTCTTC.